This T cell receptor (beta chain) was retrieved from a study of human T cells and chemical hapten exposure. Trimming at V came to 3 bases and at J to 2 bases, leaving 11 bases not matched to a gene. Germline V gives CDR1 SGHAT, CDR2 FQNNGV. This CDR3 region has 17 residues. The library attached unique molecular identifiers to individual cDNA molecules. MiXCR was run by TCRdb on the RACE reads, yielding one entry per CDR3 protein. The sample yields approximately 370,000 distinct CDR3 sequences, around 5.5% seen once. The time point: pre-sensitization, week 0. Treatment given: therapeutic diphenylcyclopropenone sensitization with weekly scalp DPC. Whole-study findings and limits: Significantly more large CDR3 similarity clusters were formed by expanded TCRs than by controls. No shift was seen in TCRs above 1 in 1000 frequency with DPC sensitization.

This clonotype was seen repeatedly, ten times or more. Its cognate antigen is unknown. Sequenced here: whole blood, sampled in connection with sensitization to the hapten diphenylcyclopropenone (DPC). This sequence was found in a woman younger than 30 with alopecia areata. Some clones in this sample may be carry-over from other donors' samples. The rearrangement links TRBV11-2 to TRBJ2-3; TRBD1 agrees at 7 bases. CDR3 DNA: TGTGCCAGCAGCTTCCCCAGGGACAGATCTTACACAGATACGCAGTATTTT. Translating it yields CASSFPRDRSYTDTQYF.